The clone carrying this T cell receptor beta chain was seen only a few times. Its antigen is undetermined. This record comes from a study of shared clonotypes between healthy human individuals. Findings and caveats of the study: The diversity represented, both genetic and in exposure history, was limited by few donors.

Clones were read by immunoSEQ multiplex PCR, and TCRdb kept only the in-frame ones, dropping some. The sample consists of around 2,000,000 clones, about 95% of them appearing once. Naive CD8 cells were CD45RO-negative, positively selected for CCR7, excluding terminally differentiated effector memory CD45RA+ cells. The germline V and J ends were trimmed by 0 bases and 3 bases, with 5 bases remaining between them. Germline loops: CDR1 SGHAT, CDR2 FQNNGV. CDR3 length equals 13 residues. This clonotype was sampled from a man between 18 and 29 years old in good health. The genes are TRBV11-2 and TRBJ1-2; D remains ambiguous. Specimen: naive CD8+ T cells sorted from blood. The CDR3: CASSLEADYGYTF. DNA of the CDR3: TGTGCCAGCAGCTTAGAGGCAGACTATGGCTACACCTTC.